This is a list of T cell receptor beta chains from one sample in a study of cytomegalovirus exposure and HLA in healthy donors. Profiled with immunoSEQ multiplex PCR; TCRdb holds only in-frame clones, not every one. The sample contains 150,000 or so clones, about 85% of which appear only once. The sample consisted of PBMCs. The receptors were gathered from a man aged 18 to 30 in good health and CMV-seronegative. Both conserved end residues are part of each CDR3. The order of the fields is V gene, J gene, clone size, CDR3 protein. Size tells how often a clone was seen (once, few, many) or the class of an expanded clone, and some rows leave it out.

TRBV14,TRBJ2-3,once,CASSPLRGSTDTQYF
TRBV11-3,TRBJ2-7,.,CASSLTAPGEQYF
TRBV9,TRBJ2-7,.,CASSVEPGSGIREQYF
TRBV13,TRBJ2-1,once,CASSFRWSGVYEQFF
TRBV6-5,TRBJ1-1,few,CASSSRQGGTEAFF
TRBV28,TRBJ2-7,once,CASSSPYEQYF
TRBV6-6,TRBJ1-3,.,CASSSGLGNTIYF
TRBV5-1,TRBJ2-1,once,CASSFPLGPLQSYNEQFF
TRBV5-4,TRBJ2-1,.,CASSLQGALRNEQFF
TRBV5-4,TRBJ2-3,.,CASSLADFARDTQYF
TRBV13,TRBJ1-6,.,CASSAGQGSASPLHF
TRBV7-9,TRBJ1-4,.,CASSLDSGGGEKLFF
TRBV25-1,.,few,CASSAPQGHVSYEQYF
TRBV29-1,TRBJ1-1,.,CSVAGGSTEAFF
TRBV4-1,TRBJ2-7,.,CASSQGLAESSYEQYF
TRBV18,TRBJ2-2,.,CASSSVAGGTNTGELFF
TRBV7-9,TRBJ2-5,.,CASRDGLGRETQYF
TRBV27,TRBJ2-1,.,CASRTGTSGTSSYNEQFF
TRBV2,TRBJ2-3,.,CASSEQTADTQYF
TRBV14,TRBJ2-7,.,CASSQGPEGVGNEQYF
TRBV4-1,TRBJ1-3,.,CASSQTRSGNTIYF
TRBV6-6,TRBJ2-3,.,CATTGSTDTQYF
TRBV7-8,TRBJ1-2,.,CASSPGAIYGYTF
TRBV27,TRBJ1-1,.,CASSFNTMNTEAFF
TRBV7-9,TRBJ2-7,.,CASSSPLSGRGPYEQYF
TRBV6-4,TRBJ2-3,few,CASSVGTSGTDTQYF
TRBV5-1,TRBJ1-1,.,CATSDRGMNTEAFF
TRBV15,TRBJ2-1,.,CATSKRDKDWDEQFF
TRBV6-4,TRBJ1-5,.,CASSRTGGRDQPQHF
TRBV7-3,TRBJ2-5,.,CASSLMQGSMETQYF
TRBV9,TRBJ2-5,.,CASSSPGTGRKTQYF
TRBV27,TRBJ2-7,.,CASSARSSGDYEQYF
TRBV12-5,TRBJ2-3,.,CASGLAGTDTQYF
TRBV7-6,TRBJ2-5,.,CASSPVRAGGETQYF
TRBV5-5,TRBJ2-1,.,CASSFPILMSSYNEQFF
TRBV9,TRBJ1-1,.,CASSMGGGNEAFF
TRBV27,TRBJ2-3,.,CASSFAGGDTQYF
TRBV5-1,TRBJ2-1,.,CASSLVGGSYNEQFF
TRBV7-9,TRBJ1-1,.,CSSTSFGGDTEAFF
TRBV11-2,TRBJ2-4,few,CASSLGFGDRVGAKNIQYF
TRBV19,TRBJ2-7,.,CASSIGAEIPYEQYF
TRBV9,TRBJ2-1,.,CASSGTTGAVGNEQFF
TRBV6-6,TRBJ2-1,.,CASSSDPIRDNEQFF
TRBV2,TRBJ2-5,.,CASIPLMGAETQYF
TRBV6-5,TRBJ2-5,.,CASSYSGDGETQYF
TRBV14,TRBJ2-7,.,CASTELGGYEQYF
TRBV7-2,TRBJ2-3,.,CASSLAGTSGRTDTQYF
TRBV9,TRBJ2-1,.,CASSLKRGLSYNEQFF
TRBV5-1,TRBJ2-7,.,CASSFTSGRASYEQYF
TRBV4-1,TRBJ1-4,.,CASSQDLRGRGEKLFF